The sequence of this T cell receptor (beta chain) was determined in a study of blood T cells in healthy people across ages. Germline CDR1 SGDLS, CDR2 YYNGEE. This CDR3 comprises 14 residues. Trimming pared 4 bases from V and 0 bases from J, leaving 11 bases between. Comment on this clonotype: Its antigen remains unknown.

Overall study results and limits: TCR beta diversity per million T cells fell roughly linearly with age. Compared with aged donors, long-lived donors showed fewer expanded clones, suggesting selection.

Together with a sample-barcoded 5' primer, a J-beta primer mix was included in a second PCR lasting about 6 to 11 cycles. MiXCR, run by TCRdb on the 5' RACE reads, gives a single entry per CDR3 protein. The repertoire consists of 750,000 to 950,000 distinct CDR3 sequences, with roughly 25% occurring once and the leading ten covering 3%. The same sample was also used in a study of T cells of mothers and their children. Turning to that study: The people who donated were three healthy Caucasian mothers and their six children.

The receptor was derived from a boy aged 10-17 years in good health. The sample consisted of blood. The V and J genes are TRBV9 and TRBJ2-7, with a weak D call TRBD2 (6 bases). Here the CDR3 reads CASSPGEGSYEQYF. The CDR3 DNA reads TGTGCCAGCAGCCCGGGAGAGGGCTCCTACGAGCAGTACTTC.